This T cell receptor (beta chain) emerged from a study of cytomegalovirus exposure and HLA in healthy donors. Study observations and caveats: Specificity of three CMV-associated chains for CMV antigens was verified in vitro. The study put 150 or so TCR beta chains on its list as cytomegalovirus-associated. Subsequent analysis of the 120 or so validation repertoires found a tendency for first-cohort TCR clusters to co-occur.

Of note for this clone: Its antigen is not identified.

Some clones are missing from TCRdb's copy, which holds only in-frame ones; the method was immunoSEQ multiplex PCR. The table lists a few hundred thousand clones, 90% of them singletons, with more than 0.35% in the top ten. Germline-derived CDR1 and CDR2 are SGHTA and FQGNSA. The trim removed 1 base at V and 4 bases at J, leaving 2 bases unmatched. The CDR3 has 15 amino acids. The donors belonged to the roughly 120-subject validation cohort, separate from the roughly 650-subject first cohort. The V and J genes are TRBV7-2 and TRBJ1-2; 11 positions match TRBD1. This receptor was identified in a young woman in good health and CMV-seronegative. Material: PBMCs. The CDR3 region is CASSLGTGGIYGYTF. CDR3 DNA: TGTGCCAGCAGCTTAGGGACAGGGGGCATCTATGGCTACACCTTC.